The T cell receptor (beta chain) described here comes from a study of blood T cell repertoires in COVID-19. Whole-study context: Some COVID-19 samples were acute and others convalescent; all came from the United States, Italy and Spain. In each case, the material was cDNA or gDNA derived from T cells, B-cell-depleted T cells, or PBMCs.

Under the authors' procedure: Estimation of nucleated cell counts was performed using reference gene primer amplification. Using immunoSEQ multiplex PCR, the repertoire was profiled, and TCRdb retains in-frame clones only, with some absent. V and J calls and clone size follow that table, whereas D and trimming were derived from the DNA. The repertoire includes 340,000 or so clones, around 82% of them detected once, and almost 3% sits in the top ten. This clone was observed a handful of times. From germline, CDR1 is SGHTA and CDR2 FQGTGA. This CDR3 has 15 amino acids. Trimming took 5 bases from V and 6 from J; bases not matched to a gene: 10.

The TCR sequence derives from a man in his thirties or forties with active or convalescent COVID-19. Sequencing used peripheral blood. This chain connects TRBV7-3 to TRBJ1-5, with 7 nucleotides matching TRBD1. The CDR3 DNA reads TGTGCCAGCAGCCTAGACTTGGGACAGCTTCAGCCCCAGCATTTT. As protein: CASSLDLGQLQPQHF.